This record looks at one T cell receptor beta chain sequence and its context. This clonotype was seen repeatedly, ten times or more. This clone's antigen is unknown. Per-base quality was not reported, and no clone a single base away is much larger than it. This sample is part of a study of T-cell memory formation after mild COVID-19 (dated by TCRdb to about 2021). Broadly, across the study: Most TCR sequence clusters were specific to one of the two donors. T-cell clones expanding and contracting after mild COVID-19 in a couple of donors were tracked by longitudinal TCRalpha and TCRbeta repertoire sequencing. The cohort was made up of two young adult volunteers, one female and one male, who were previously healthy.

Trimming costs V 0 bases and J 0 bases, and their ends lie 7 bases apart. Per the germline V gene (reference sequence), LNHNV is the CDR1 and YYDKDF is the CDR2. From the cysteine up to the phenylalanine, the CDR3 has a length of 15 residues. Of the read, only the CDR3 DNA is kept; its 45 bases are in frame from base 1. For sequencing, an Illumina NovaSeq 6000 was employed. cDNA libraries for TCRalpha and TCRbeta were prepared by 5'RACE using constant-segment primers, with sample barcodes and unique molecular identifiers added. Trizol reagent was used to extract RNA from every sample. Library amplification was performed in two PCR steps, and a second sample barcode and Illumina TruSeq adapters were introduced in the second step. The libraries were sequenced on an Illumina NovaSeq using 2 x 150 bp paired-end reads. In the original analysis: The reads were demultiplexed and collapsed into UMI-guided consensus sequences using migec v1.2.7. Using mixcr v2.1.11, UMI consensuses were aligned to TRA and TRB V and J templates and then assembled into clonotypes. Expanded or contracted clonotypes were those called significant by both edgeR and NoisET, with noise models trained on biological replicates. For edgeR calls, the thresholds were a false discovery rate-adjusted p below 0.01 and a log2 fold-change of 1. As an exploratory analysis of dynamics, PCA with hierarchical clustering was applied to max-normalized trajectories of the 1000 most abundant clonotypes. Separately sequenced CD4+ and CD8+ repertoires were used to assign the CD4 or CD8 phenotype of responding clones. The public reads were quality trimmed at Q25 with fastp and then assembled into clones with MiXCR by TCRdb, keeping productive beta chains. Identical CDR3 protein sequences are pooled into one entry, listed with their most common genes and DNA. These V and J calls are TCRdb output, not the study's own analysis. The sample records roughly 130,000 distinct CDR3 sequences, about 6.5% of which are singletons. The leading ten clones occupy 2% to 2.5% of the sample.

PBMCs were isolated by Ficoll-Paque density gradient centrifugation. Results and caveats for the whole study, not just this receptor: The study covered only a couple of mild cases, and larger cohorts including severe cases with pre-infection samples were considered necessary. The second-wave clones that peaked on day 37 were not confirmed to be SARS-CoV-2 specific. Balanced CD4/CD8 phenotypes were observed for clones contracting from day 15 to 85, whereas a bias towards CD4+ was observed for a second wave of clones expanding from day 15 to 37. Some responding clones were detected in pre-infection memory, suggesting pre-existing cross-reactive memory T cells joined the SARS-CoV-2 response. Contracting CD4+ clones appeared mostly in the CM and EM memory subsets, whereas CD8+ clones were enriched in EMRA.

This receptor was obtained from an adult woman who had mild COVID-19 (a few samples of this study predate the infection). The sample titles of this study are shuffled in the database, so cell type and time point are left out; the donor was told from shared clones. Sequenced input: PBMCs or a T cell subset sorted from them (not recorded which). The receptor chain draws on TRBV15 and TRBJ2-3, and the D gene may be TRBD2, 6 bases matching. Read as DNA, the sequence is TGTGCCACCAGCAGAGAGCGGGACAGCACAGATACGCAGTATTTT. Translated, this is CATSRERDSTDTQYF.